The 11 T cell receptor beta chains listed next were all sequenced from one sample in a study of T cells in Graves' hyperthyroidism and ophthalmopathy. Regions amplified from RNA transcripts were the TCR beta CDR3 regions. TCR CDR3 underwent first-round RT-PCR with the HTBI primer set. TCRdb independently ran MiXCR on the multiplex PCR reads; one entry per CDR3 protein. Here the sample spans 500,000 or so distinct CDR3 sequences, 17% being singletons. The sample taken for sequencing was blood. These receptors originate from a woman aged 18-35 years with Graves' ophthalmopathy.

This clonotype was picked up many times. Written as DNA, the CDR3 is TGTGCCAGCAGCTTGCGTCCAGGGAGCCACGAGCAGTACTTC. This sequence encodes CASSLRPGSHEQYF. The chain combines TRBV5-5 with TRBJ2-7; either TRBD1 or TRBD2 may supply D (5 bases each). The CDR3 runs 14 residues. Germline loops: CDR1 SGHKS, CDR2 YYEKEE (reference sequence). V was trimmed by 1 base and J by 5 bases, leaving 13 bases between them. The full variable domain, its missing parts supplied by reference TRBV5-5 and TRBJ2-7, is DAGVTQSPTHLIKTRGQQVTLRCSPISGHKSVSWYQQVLGQGPQFIFQYYEKEERGRGNFPDRFSARQFPNYSSELNVNALLLGDSALYLCASSLRPGSHEQYFGPGTRLTVT.

The chain combines TRBV6-1 with TRBJ2-1; tentatively, D is TRBD1 (5 bases). CDR1 MNHNS and CDR2 SASEGT come from the germline V gene. V lost 2 bases to trimming and J lost 8 bases, with 10 bases between them. The CDR3 runs to 13 residues. The CDR3 here is CASSELGVHEQFF. For the CDR3, the DNA is TGTGCCAGCAGTGAACTAGGGGTTCATGAGCAGTTCTTC.

This clonotype was recorded at least ten times. This chain joins TRBV11-2 and TRBJ1-2; the D is unclear. From germline, CDR1 is SGHAT and CDR2 FQNNGV. The CDR3 is made up of 14 amino acids. Trimming took 2 bases from V and 4 from J, leaving 11 bases between them. The CDR3 loop reads CASSLRGYRYGYTF. The CDR3 bases are TGTGCCAGCAGCTTACGAGGGTATCGCTATGGCTACACCTTC.

The J gene is TRBJ1-2, the V gene TRBV28; a possible D gene is TRBD1 (6 bases). The CDR3 has 14 residues. Trimming cost V 7 bases and J 7 bases, with 19 bases left between them. Germline V gene data show CDR1 as MDHEN and CDR2 as SYDVKM. In nucleotides, the CDR3 is TGTGCCAGCACCGGGGGCTCCGGGACTGGTGGCTACACCTTC. It specifies CASTGGSGTGGYTF.

This clonotype is a singleton in its sample. The genes are TRBV6-2 or TRBV6-3 and TRBJ1-5, with D possibly TRBD1 on 5 matching bases. The CDR3 contains 17 residues. V lost 2 bases and J lost 4, with 18 bases in between. The germline V gene encodes CDR1 MNHEY and CDR2 SVGEGT. The CDR3 coding sequence is TGTGCCAGCAGTTACCTCCTCTCGGGGGAGCCTAATCAGCCCCAGCATTTT. As protein: CASSYLLSGEPNQPQHF.

This clonotype came up a few times. V is TRBV28 and J is TRBJ1-1; D unresolved. This CDR3 is 15 amino acids long. CDR1 and CDR2 (germline): MDHEN, SYDVKM. V was shortened by 5 bases and J by 5 bases, with 18 bases between the two germline ends. The CDR3 loop is CASSRVDEVRTEAFF. The CDR3 bases are TGTGCCAGCAGTCGGGTAGACGAGGTCAGGACTGAAGCTTTCTTT.

A note on this clonotype: One end of the junction is discordant with germline, which a read error may explain. The chain uses TRBV20-1 and TRBJ2-7; TRBD1 aligns across 10 bases. In germline, CDR1 is DFQATT, CDR2 SNEGSKA (reference sequence). The CDR3 extends over 16 amino acids. The CDR3 sequence: CSAGEFLRDRGYEQYF. Written as DNA, the CDR3 is TGCAGTGCTGGAGAATTCCTCAGGGACAGGGGTTACGAGCAGTACTTC.

This clonotype was recorded many times. The rearrangement uses TRBV11-2 and TRBJ2-1, with D possibly being TRBD2 (7 bases). This CDR3 contains 16 residues. Looked up from germline, CDR1 is SGHAT and CDR2 is FQNNGV. Trimming took 5 bases from V and 4 from J, leaving 18 bases between them. This CDR3 is CASSLLLAGAYNEQFF. The CDR3, as DNA: TGTGCCAGCAGCCTGTTGTTGGCGGGGGCTTACAATGAGCAGTTCTTC.

The V gene is TRBV29-1, the J gene TRBJ2-7, with D possibly called TRBD1 or TRBD2 (5 bases each). CDR3 length: 13 residues. The V gene's germline CDR1 is SQVTM and CDR2 ANQGSEA. V was cut by 3 bases and J by 0 bases, with 9 bases left in between. CDR3 in DNA: TGCAGCGTTGAGTCGGGGCACTCCTACGAGCAGTACTTC. Encoded protein: CSVESGHSYEQYF.

This clonotype was observed a few times. This chain links TRBV19 with TRBJ1-2, with 7 bases matching TRBD1. The CDR3 has 15 amino acids. Germline lookup yields CDR1 LNHDA and CDR2 SQIVND (reference sequence). After removal of 5 bases from V and 3 bases from J, the junction contained 9 bases not matched to a gene. The CDR3 is CASSAGQVRDYGYTF. As DNA, the CDR3 is TGTGCCAGTAGTGCCGGACAGGTCCGGGACTATGGCTACACCTTC.

This clonotype was counted only a few times. The chain employs TRBV7-6 and TRBJ2-7; D is perhaps TRBD2 (9 bases). V was pared by 1 base and J by 6 bases, with 16 bases between. CDR3 size: 15 residues. Germline V gene data show CDR1 as SGHVS and CDR2 as FNYEAQ. The CDR3 spells CASSLEASGTGEQYF. The CDR3 region has the DNA TGTGCCAGCAGCTTAGAAGCTAGCGGGACAGGCGAGCAGTACTTC.